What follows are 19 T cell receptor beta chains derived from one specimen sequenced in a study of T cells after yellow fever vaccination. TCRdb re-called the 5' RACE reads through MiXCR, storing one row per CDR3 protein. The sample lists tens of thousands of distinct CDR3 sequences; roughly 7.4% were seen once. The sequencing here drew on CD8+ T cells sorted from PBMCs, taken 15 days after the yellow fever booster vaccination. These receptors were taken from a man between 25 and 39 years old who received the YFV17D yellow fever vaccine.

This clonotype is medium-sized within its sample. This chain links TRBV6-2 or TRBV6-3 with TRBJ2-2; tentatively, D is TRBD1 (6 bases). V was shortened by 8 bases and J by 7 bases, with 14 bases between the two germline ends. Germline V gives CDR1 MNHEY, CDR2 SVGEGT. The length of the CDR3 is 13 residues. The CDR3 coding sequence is TGTGCCAGCGGCCACAGGGATTTCGGGGAGCTGTTTTTT. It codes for CASGHRDFGELFF.

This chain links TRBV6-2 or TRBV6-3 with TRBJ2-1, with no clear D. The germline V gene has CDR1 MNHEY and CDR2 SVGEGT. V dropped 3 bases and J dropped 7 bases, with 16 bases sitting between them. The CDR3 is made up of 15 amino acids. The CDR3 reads CASSYMKSFANEQFF. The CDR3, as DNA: TGTGCCAGCAGTTATATGAAGTCCTTCGCGAATGAGCAGTTCTTC.

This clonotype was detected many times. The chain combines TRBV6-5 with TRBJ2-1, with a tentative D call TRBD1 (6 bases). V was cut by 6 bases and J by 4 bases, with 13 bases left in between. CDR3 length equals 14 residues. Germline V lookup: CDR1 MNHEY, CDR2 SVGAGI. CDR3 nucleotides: TGTGCCAGCAGCCAGGGGTTAGGGTACAATGAGCAGTTCTTC. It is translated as CASSQGLGYNEQFF.

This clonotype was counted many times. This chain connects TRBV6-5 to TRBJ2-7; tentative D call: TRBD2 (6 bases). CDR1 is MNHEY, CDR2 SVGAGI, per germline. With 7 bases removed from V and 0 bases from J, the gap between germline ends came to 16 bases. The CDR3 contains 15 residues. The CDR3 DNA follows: TGTGCCAGCACCCCCTCCGGCGGGGACTCCTACGAGCAGTACTTC. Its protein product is CASTPSGGDSYEQYF.

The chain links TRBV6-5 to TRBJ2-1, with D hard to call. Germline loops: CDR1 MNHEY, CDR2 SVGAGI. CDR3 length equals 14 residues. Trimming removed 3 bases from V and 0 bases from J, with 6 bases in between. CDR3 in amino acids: CASSYTRSYNEQFF. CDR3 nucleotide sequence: TGTGCCAGCAGTTATACGCGCTCCTACAATGAGCAGTTCTTC.

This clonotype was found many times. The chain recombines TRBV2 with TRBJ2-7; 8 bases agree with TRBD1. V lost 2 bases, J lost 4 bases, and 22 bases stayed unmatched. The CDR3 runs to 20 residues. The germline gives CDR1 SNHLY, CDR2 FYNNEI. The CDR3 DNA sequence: TGTGCCAGCAGTGAATTATTGGAGGATGATGGGACAGGTTCCTATTACGAGCAGTACTTC. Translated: CASSELLEDDGTGSYYEQYF. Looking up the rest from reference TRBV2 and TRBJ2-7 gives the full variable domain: EPEVTQTPSHQVTQMGQEVILRCVPISNHLYFYWYRQILGQKVEFLVSFYNNEISEKSEIFDDQFSVERPDGSNFTLKIRSTKLEDSAMYFCASSELLEDDGTGSYYEQYFGPGTRLTVT.

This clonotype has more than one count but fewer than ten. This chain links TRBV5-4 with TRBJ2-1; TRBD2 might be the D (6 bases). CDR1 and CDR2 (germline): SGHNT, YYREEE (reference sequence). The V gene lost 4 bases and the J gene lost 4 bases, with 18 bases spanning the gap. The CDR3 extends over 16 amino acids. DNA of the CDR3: TGTGCCAGCAGCGACGGGAGTGCACCCCTTTACAATGAGCAGTTCTTC. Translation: CASSDGSAPLYNEQFF. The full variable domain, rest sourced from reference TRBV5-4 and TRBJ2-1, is ETGVTQSPTHLIKTRGQQVTLRCSSQSGHNTVSWYQQALGQGPQFIFQYYREEENGRGNFPPRFSGLQFPNYSSELNVNALELDDSALYLCASSDGSAPLYNEQFFGPGTRLTVL.

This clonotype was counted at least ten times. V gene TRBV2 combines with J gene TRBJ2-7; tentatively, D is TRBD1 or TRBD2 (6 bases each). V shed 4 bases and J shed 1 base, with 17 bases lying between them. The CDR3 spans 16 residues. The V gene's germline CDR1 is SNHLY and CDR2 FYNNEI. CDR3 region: CASSAIGGLVSYEQYF. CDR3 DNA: TGTGCCAGCAGTGCTATAGGGGGGCTGGTATCCTACGAGCAGTACTTC. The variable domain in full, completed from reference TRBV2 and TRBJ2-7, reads EPEVTQTPSHQVTQMGQEVILRCVPISNHLYFYWYRQILGQKVEFLVSFYNNEISEKSEIFDDQFSVERPDGSNFTLKIRSTKLEDSAMYFCASSAIGGLVSYEQYFGPGTRLTVT.

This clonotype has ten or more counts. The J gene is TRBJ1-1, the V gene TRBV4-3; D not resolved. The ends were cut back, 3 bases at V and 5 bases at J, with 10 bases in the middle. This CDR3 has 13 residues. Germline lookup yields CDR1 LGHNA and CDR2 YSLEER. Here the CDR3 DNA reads TGCGCCAGCAGCCACAGGACGCTGACTGAAGCTTTCTTT. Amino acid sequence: CASSHRTLTEAFF.

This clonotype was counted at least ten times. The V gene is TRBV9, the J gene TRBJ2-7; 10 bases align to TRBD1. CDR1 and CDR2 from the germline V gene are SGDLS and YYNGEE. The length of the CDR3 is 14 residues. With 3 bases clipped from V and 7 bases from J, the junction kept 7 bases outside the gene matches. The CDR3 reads CASSAGQGEDEQYF. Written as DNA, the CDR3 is TGTGCCAGCAGCGCCGGACAGGGGGAAGATGAGCAGTACTTC.

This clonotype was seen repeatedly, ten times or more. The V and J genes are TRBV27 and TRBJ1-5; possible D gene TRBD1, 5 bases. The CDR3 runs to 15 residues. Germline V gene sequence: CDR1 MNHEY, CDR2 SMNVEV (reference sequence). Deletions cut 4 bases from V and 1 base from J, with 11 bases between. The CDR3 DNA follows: TGTGCCAGCAGTTCCTCCCCAGGGAGCAATCAGCCCCAGCATTTT. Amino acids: CASSSSPGSNQPQHF.

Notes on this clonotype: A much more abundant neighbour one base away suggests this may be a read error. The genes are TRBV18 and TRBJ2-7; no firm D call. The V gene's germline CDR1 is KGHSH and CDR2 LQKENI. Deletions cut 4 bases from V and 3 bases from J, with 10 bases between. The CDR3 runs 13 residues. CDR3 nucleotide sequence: TGTGCCAGCTCACTGGAAAATTTCTACGAGCAGTACTTC. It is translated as CASSLENFYEQYF.

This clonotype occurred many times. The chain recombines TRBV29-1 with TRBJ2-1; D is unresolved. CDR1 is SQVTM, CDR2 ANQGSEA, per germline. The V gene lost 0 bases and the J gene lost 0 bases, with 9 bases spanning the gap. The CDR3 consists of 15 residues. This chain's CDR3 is CSVEDWRSSYNEQFF. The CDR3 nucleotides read TGCAGCGTTGAAGATTGGCGGAGCTCCTACAATGAGCAGTTCTTC.

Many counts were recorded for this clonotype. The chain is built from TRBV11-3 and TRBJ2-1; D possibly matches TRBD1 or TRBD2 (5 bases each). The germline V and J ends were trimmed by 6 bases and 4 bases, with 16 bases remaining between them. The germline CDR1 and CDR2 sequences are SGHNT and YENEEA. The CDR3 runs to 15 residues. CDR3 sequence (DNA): TGTGCCAGCAGTCACCGGGACGGAGCATACAATGAGCAGTTCTTC. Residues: CASSHRDGAYNEQFF.

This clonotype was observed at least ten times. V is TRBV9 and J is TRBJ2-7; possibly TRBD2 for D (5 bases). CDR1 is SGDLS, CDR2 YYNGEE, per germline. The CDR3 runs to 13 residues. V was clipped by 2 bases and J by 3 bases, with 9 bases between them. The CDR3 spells CASSVEGSYEQYF. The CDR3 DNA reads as TGTGCCAGCAGCGTTGAGGGAAGCTACGAGCAGTACTTC.

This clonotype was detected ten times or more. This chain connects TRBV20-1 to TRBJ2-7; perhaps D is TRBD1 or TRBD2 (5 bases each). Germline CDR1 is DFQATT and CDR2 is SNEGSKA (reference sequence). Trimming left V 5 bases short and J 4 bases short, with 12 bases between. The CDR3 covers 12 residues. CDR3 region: CSARDGGYEQYF. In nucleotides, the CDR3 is TGCAGTGCTCGGGACGGCGGGTACGAGCAGTACTTC.

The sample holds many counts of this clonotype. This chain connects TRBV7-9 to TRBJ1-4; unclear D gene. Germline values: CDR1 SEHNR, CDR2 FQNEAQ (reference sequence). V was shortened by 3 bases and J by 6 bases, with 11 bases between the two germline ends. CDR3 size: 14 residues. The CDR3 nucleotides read TGTGCCAGCAGCTTCCGGGGAGGGCATGAAAAACTGTTTTTT. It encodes CASSFRGGHEKLFF.

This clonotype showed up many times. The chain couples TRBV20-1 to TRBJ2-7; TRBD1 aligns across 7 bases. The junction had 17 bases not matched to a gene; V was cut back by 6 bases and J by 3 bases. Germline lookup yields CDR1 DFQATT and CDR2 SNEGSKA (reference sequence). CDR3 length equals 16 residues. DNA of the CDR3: TGCAGTGCCAGTAATCTACAGAGGCAGGGGGTCTACGAGCAGTACTTC. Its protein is CSASNLQRQGVYEQYF.

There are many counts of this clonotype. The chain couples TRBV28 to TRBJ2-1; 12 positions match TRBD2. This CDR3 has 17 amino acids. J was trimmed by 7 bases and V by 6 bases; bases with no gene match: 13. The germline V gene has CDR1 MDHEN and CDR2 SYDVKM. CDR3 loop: CASSLIPGTSGQNEQFF. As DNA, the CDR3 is TGTGCCAGCAGCTTAATCCCCGGGACTAGCGGGCAGAATGAGCAGTTCTTC.